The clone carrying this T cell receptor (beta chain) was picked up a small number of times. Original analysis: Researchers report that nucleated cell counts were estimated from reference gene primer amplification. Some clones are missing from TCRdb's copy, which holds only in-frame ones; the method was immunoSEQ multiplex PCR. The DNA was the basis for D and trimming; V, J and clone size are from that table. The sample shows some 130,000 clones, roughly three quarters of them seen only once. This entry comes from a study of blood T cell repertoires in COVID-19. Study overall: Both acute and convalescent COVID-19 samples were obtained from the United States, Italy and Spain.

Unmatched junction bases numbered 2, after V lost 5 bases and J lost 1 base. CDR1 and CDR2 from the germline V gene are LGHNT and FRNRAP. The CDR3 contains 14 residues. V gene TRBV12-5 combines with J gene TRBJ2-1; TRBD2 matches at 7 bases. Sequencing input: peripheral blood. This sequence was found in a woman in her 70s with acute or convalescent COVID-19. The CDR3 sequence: CASGPGGSYNEQFF. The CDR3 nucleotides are TGTGCTAGTGGTCCCGGGGGGTCCTACAATGAGCAGTTCTTC. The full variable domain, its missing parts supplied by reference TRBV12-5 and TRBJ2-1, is DARVTQTPRHKVTEMGQEVTMRCQPILGHNTVFWYRQTMMQGLELLAYFRNRAPLDDSGMPKDRFSAEMPDATLATLKIQPSEPRDSAVYFCASGPGGSYNEQFFGPGTRLTVL.